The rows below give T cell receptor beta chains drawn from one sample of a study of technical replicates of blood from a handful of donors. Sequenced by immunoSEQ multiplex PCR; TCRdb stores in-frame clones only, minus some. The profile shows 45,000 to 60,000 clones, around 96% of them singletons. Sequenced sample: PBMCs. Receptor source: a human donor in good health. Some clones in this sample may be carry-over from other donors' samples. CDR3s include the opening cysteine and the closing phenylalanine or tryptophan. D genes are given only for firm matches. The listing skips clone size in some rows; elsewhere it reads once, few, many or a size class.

cdr3_aa: CASSPGTGGSSPLHF; cdr3_nt: TGTGCCAGCAGCCCCGGGACAGGGGGCTCTTCACCCCTCCACTTT; v_call: TRBV11-2; j_call: TRBJ1-6; d_call: TRBD1; clone_size: -
cdr3_aa: CASSQSGTSGYEQYF; cdr3_nt: TGCGCCAGCAGCCAATCCGGGACTAGCGGCTACGAGCAGTACTTC; v_call: TRBV4-3; j_call: TRBJ2-7; d_call: TRBD2; clone_size: -
cdr3_aa: CASSRERTRYEQYF; cdr3_nt: TGTGCCAGCAGCCGGGAGAGGACTAGATACGAGCAGTACTTC; v_call: TRBV11-2; j_call: TRBJ2-7; d_call: TRBD2; clone_size: -
cdr3_aa: CASSGRGNEKLFF; cdr3_nt: TGTGCCAGTTCCGGACGGGGGAATGAAAAACTGTTTTTT; v_call: TRBV19; j_call: TRBJ1-4; d_call: -; clone_size: -
cdr3_aa: CASRQAQIGADTQYF; cdr3_nt: TGCGCCAGCAGGCAGGCGCAAATCGGGGCAGATACGCAGTATTTT; v_call: TRBV4-1; j_call: TRBJ2-3; d_call: -; clone_size: -
cdr3_aa: CASSVVGGSSYNEQFF; cdr3_nt: TGTGCCAGCAGCGTAGTGGGTGGGAGCTCCTACAATGAGCAGTTCTTC; v_call: TRBV9; j_call: TRBJ2-1; d_call: -; clone_size: -
cdr3_aa: CASSRDRVSYEQFF; cdr3_nt: TGTGCCAGCAGCCGGGACAGGGTAAGTTATGAGCAGTTCTTC; v_call: TRBV7-2; j_call: TRBJ2-1; d_call: TRBD1; clone_size: -
cdr3_aa: CASSVSGLGELFF; cdr3_nt: TGTGCCAGCAGCGTTTCTGGACTCGGGGAGCTGTTTTTT; v_call: TRBV5-6; j_call: TRBJ2-2; d_call: -; clone_size: -
cdr3_aa: CAWIRTEAFF; cdr3_nt: TGTGCCTGGATTCGCACTGAAGCTTTCTTT; v_call: TRBV30; j_call: TRBJ1-1; d_call: -; clone_size: once
cdr3_aa: CASSQLQTGAYYNEQFF; cdr3_nt: TGTGCCAGCAGCCAACTCCAAACAGGGGCTTACTACAATGAGCAGTTCTTC; v_call: TRBV4-2; j_call: TRBJ2-1; d_call: TRBD1; clone_size: once
cdr3_aa: CASSPGQNSPLHF; cdr3_nt: TGTGCCAGCTCGCCGGGACAGAACTCACCCCTCCACTTT; v_call: TRBV18; j_call: TRBJ1-6; d_call: TRBD1; clone_size: -
cdr3_aa: CASGTGSFGYTF; cdr3_nt: TGTGCCAGTGGGACAGGGAGTTTTGGCTACACCTTC; v_call: TRBV6-5; j_call: TRBJ1-2; d_call: TRBD1; clone_size: -
cdr3_aa: CASSYRDGGYEQYF; cdr3_nt: TGTGCCAGCAGTTACCGGGACGGGGGCTACGAGCAGTACTTC; v_call: TRBV6-5; j_call: TRBJ2-7; d_call: -; clone_size: -
cdr3_aa: CASSLWPERGTGNTIYF; cdr3_nt: TGTGCCAGCAGCTTGTGGCCAGAGCGGGGAACTGGAAACACCATATATTTT; v_call: TRBV5-6; j_call: TRBJ1-3; d_call: -; clone_size: -
cdr3_aa: CASSPRGSYEQYF; cdr3_nt: TGTGCCAGCAGCCCCCGAGGCAGTTACGAGCAGTACTTC; v_call: TRBV7-9; j_call: TRBJ2-7; d_call: -; clone_size: -
cdr3_aa: CSVEGGGSTSSYNEQFF; cdr3_nt: TGCAGCGTTGAAGGGGGGGGCAGTACGAGCTCCTACAATGAGCAGTTCTTC; v_call: TRBV29-1; j_call: TRBJ2-1; d_call: -; clone_size: -
cdr3_aa: CASSQGRDRGSYSNQPQHF; cdr3_nt: TGTGCCAGCAGCCAAGGGCGGGACAGGGGGTCCTATAGCAATCAGCCCCAGCATTTT; v_call: TRBV14; j_call: TRBJ1-5; d_call: TRBD1; clone_size: -
cdr3_aa: CSAGTPNQPQHF; cdr3_nt: TGCAGCGCCGGGACTCCAAATCAGCCCCAGCATTTT; v_call: TRBV29-1; j_call: TRBJ1-5; d_call: -; clone_size: -
cdr3_aa: CASSQEDNYTF; cdr3_nt: TGCGCCAGCAGCCAAGAAGACAATTACACCTTC; v_call: TRBV4-3; j_call: TRBJ1-2; d_call: -; clone_size: few
cdr3_aa: CASIKLGQGTYEQYF; cdr3_nt: TGTGCCAGCATTAAGCTCGGACAGGGAACCTACGAGCAGTACTTC; v_call: TRBV27; j_call: TRBJ2-7; d_call: TRBD1; clone_size: -
cdr3_aa: CASSYAGPSSGYTF; cdr3_nt: TGTGCCAGCAGTTACGCGGGGCCCTCGAGTGGCTACACCTTC; v_call: TRBV27; j_call: TRBJ1-2; d_call: -; clone_size: -
cdr3_aa: CASSLDPSKETQYF; cdr3_nt: TGTGCCAGCAGCTTAGACCCTAGTAAAGAGACCCAGTACTTC; v_call: TRBV7-2; j_call: TRBJ2-5; d_call: -; clone_size: once
cdr3_aa: CASSPISGNADTQYF; cdr3_nt: TGTGCCAGCAGCCCGATTAGCGGGAATGCAGATACGCAGTATTTT; v_call: TRBV7-6; j_call: TRBJ2-3; d_call: TRBD2; clone_size: -
cdr3_aa: CASSVHPGTGNNEQFF; cdr3_nt: TGTGCCAGCAGCGTACATCCGGGGACAGGGAACAATGAGCAGTTCTTC; v_call: TRBV9; j_call: TRBJ2-1; d_call: TRBD1; clone_size: -
cdr3_aa: CASSPSRADSPLHF; cdr3_nt: TGTGCCAGCTCACCCTCCAGGGCTGATTCACCCCTCCACTTT; v_call: TRBV18; j_call: TRBJ1-6; d_call: -; clone_size: -
cdr3_aa: CSVVFPSTGELFF; cdr3_nt: TGCAGCGTTGTGTTCCCGAGCACCGGGGAGCTGTTTTTT; v_call: TRBV29-1; j_call: TRBJ2-2; d_call: -; clone_size: -
cdr3_aa: CASSLRVPRTGQEGVAKNIQYF; cdr3_nt: TGTGCCAGCAGTTTAAGGGTCCCCCGGACAGGACAAGAAGGTGTAGCCAAAAACATTCAGTACTTC; v_call: TRBV7-6; j_call: TRBJ2-4; d_call: TRBD1; clone_size: -
cdr3_aa: CASSYAWAVGNTEAFF; cdr3_nt: TGTGCCAGCAGTTACGCTTGGGCAGTCGGAAACACTGAAGCTTTCTTT; v_call: TRBV6-5; j_call: TRBJ1-1; d_call: -; clone_size: -
cdr3_aa: CASSLFLAGGTDTQYF; cdr3_nt: TGTGCCAGCAGCTTATTCCTAGCGGGGGGCACAGATACGCAGTATTTT; v_call: TRBV7-3; j_call: TRBJ2-3; d_call: TRBD2; clone_size: -
cdr3_aa: CASSPRVSYEQYF; cdr3_nt: TGTGCCAGCAGCCCCAGGGTGTCCTACGAGCAGTACTTC; v_call: TRBV7-8; j_call: TRBJ2-7; d_call: -; clone_size: -
cdr3_aa: CASSIPSAGADTQYF; cdr3_nt: TGTGCCAGTAGTATCCCCTCTGCGGGAGCAGATACGCAGTATTTT; v_call: TRBV19; j_call: TRBJ2-3; d_call: TRBD2; clone_size: -
cdr3_aa: CASSQAGRGTDTQYF; cdr3_nt: TGTGCCAGCAGCCAAGCCGGGAGGGGGACAGATACGCAGTATTTT; v_call: TRBV4-2; j_call: TRBJ2-3; d_call: TRBD2; clone_size: -
cdr3_aa: CASSVAETGNTEAFF; cdr3_nt: TGTGCCAGCAGCGTAGCAGAGACAGGGAACACTGAAGCTTTCTTT; v_call: TRBV9; j_call: TRBJ1-1; d_call: -; clone_size: -
cdr3_aa: CASSSVLGRRGGELFF; cdr3_nt: TGTGCCAGCAGCTCCGTGCTCGGAAGGAGGGGCGGGGAGCTGTTTTTT; v_call: TRBV11-2; j_call: TRBJ2-2; d_call: -; clone_size: -
cdr3_aa: CASSTETYNSPLHF; cdr3_nt: TGTGCCAGCAGTACTGAGACCTATAATTCACCCCTCCACTTT; v_call: TRBV2; j_call: TRBJ1-6; d_call: -; clone_size: -